A single sample is the source of the 2 T cell receptor beta chains below, sequenced in a study of blood T cell repertoires in COVID-19. The data were produced by immunoSEQ multiplex PCR, yet TCRdb's version contains in-frame clones alone and is incomplete. The table shows some 150,000 clones, with 84% occurring only once. Material: peripheral blood. The source is a human donor in a cohort sampled during active COVID-19.

The chain is built from TRBV4-1 and TRBJ1-2, with 9 nucleotides matching TRBD1. The CDR3 sequence is 16 residues long. Trimming cost V 0 bases and J 5 bases; bases outside gene matches: 7. The germline gives CDR1 MGHRA, CDR2 YSYEKL. The CDR3 reads CASSQEVKTGGYGYTF. The CDR3 DNA follows: TGCGCCAGCAGCCAAGAGGTGAAGACAGGGGGATATGGCTACACCTTC.

V gene TRBV11-2 combines with J gene TRBJ1-1; D remains ambiguous. The CDR3 is 17 residues long. CDR1 and CDR2 from the germline V gene are SGHAT and FQNNGV. Trimming took off 0 bases at V and 0 bases at J, with 14 bases between the two ends. The DNA for the CDR3 is TGTGCCAGCAGCTTAGATTTTTGGGCGAAGATGAACACTGAAGCTTTCTTT. Amino acid sequence: CASSLDFWAKMNTEAFF. The full variable domain, with the rest looked up from reference TRBV11-2 and TRBJ1-1, is EAGVAQSPRYKIIEKRQSVAFWCNPISGHATLYWYQQILGQGPKLLIQFQNNGVVDDSQLPKDRFSAERLKGVDSTLKIQPAKLEDSAVYLCASSLDFWAKMNTEAFFGQGTRLTVV.